This passage covers 31 T cell receptor beta chains from one sample sequenced in a study of cytomegalovirus exposure and HLA in healthy donors. The PCR ran on 60 Vbeta and 13 Jbeta primers. Assay: immunoSEQ multiplex PCR; the TCRdb copy retains only in-frame clones and omits some. The data contain 110,000 or so clones, under 90% of them singletons. The specimen was PBMCs. These receptors all come from a woman between 18 and 29 years old in good health and CMV-seronegative.

This clone was detected only a few times. CDR3 sequence (DNA): TGTGCCAGTAGTAGGGGAGGGGATCAGCCCCAGCATTTT. This sequence encodes CASSRGGDQPQHF. This sequence joins TRBV19 and TRBJ1-5; D perhaps matches TRBD1 (5 bases). The germline V gene has CDR1 LNHDA and CDR2 SQIVND (reference sequence). The V and J ends lost 4 bases and 5 bases respectively, with 9 bases between them. The CDR3 consists of 13 residues.

The CDR3 reads CASSLKNRGYSGNTIYF. In DNA, the CDR3 is TGTGCCAGCAGCTTGAAAAATAGGGGCTACTCTGGAAACACCATATATTTT. V and J are TRBV7-2 and TRBJ1-3, with D maybe TRBD1 (5 bases). CDR1 and CDR2 from the germline V gene are SGHTA and FQGNSA. Trimming left V 3 bases short and J 0 bases short, with 15 bases between. The CDR3 is 17 residues long.

Points on this clone: This sample also contains other DNA sequences that code for the same CDR3. The CDR3 sequence: CASSSRDRGHLYNEQFF. The DNA for the CDR3 is TGCGCCAGCAGCTCGCGGGACAGGGGGCACCTCTACAATGAGCAGTTCTTC. The rearrangement uses TRBV5-1 and TRBJ2-1, with 12 bases that match TRBD1. Germline CDR1 and CDR2: SGHRS and YFSETQ. The junction had 7 bases not matched to a gene; V was cut back by 3 bases and J by 3 bases. CDR3 size: 17 residues.

Concerning this clone: Other DNA variants within this sample encode the same CDR3. The genes are TRBV29-1 and TRBJ1-3; a weak D match, TRBD1 (5 bases). The germline V gene encodes CDR1 SQVTM and CDR2 ANQGSEA. This CDR3 is 12 amino acids long. Trimming cost V 6 bases and J 1 base, with 7 bases left between them. The CDR3 sequence is CSVGGSGNTIYF. CDR3 sequence (DNA): TGCAGCGTCGGGGGATCTGGAAACACCATATATTTT.

This chain connects TRBV6-5 to TRBJ1-3; tentative D call: TRBD1 (5 bases). Trimming stripped 8 bases from V and 0 bases from J, with 14 bases between. From germline, CDR1 is MNHEY and CDR2 SVGAGI. The length of the CDR3 is 15 residues. CDR3 region: CASAGRSYSGNTIYF. In nucleotides, the CDR3 is TGTGCCAGCGCAGGGAGGTCCTACTCTGGAAACACCATATATTTT.

The chain uses TRBV11-3 and TRBJ2-3, with a possible D match to TRBD1 (6 bases). Germline loops: CDR1 SGHNT, CDR2 YENEEA. The CDR3 is 16 residues long. Trimming pared 3 bases from V and 0 bases from J, leaving 13 bases between. CDR3 protein: CASSFRQASSTDTQYF. CDR3 in DNA: TGTGCCAGCAGCTTCAGACAGGCCTCTAGCACAGATACGCAGTATTTT.

CDR3 in amino acids: CASSGQGGWWEQFF. The CDR3, as DNA: TGTGCCAGCAGCGGACAGGGGGGCTGGTGGGAGCAGTTCTTC. This chain joins TRBV28 and TRBJ2-1, with 10 bases aligning to TRBD1. CDR1 and CDR2 (germline): MDHEN, SYDVKM. V trimming: 6 bases; J trimming: 10 bases; junction bases outside the gene matches: 9. The CDR3 runs to 14 residues.

This clone has only a few counts. The chain carries TRBV5-4 and TRBJ2-3, with 10 bases that match TRBD2. Germline lookup yields CDR1 SGHNT and CDR2 YYREEE (reference sequence). The junction had 6 bases not matched to a gene; V was cut back by 5 bases and J by 3 bases. CDR3 length equals 15 residues. The CDR3 loop is CASSSLAGRTDTQYF. Written as DNA, the CDR3 is TGTGCCAGCAGTTCACTAGCGGGGCGGACAGATACGCAGTATTTT.

V gene TRBV10-2 combines with J gene TRBJ1-5, with D possibly being TRBD1 (5 bases). This CDR3 is 14 amino acids long. V was pared by 0 bases and J by 8 bases, with 11 bases between. CDR1 WSHSY and CDR2 SAAADI come from the germline V gene. The CDR3 loop reads CASSESYGGEPQHF. For the CDR3, the DNA is TGCGCCAGCAGTGAGTCGTACGGGGGGGAGCCCCAGCATTTT.

The gene calls are TRBV5-1 and TRBJ2-1, with 8 bases lining up with TRBD1. V lost 3 bases and J lost 4; bases outside the gene matches: 6. The germline V gene has CDR1 SGHRS and CDR2 YFSETQ. This CDR3 is 15 amino acids long. The CDR3 sequence: CASSWTGTEYNEQFF. The CDR3 DNA is TGCGCCAGCAGCTGGACAGGGACCGAGTACAATGAGCAGTTCTTC.

The chain uses TRBV2 and TRBJ1-5; D is undetermined. The V end lost 8 bases, the J end lost 0 bases, and 11 bases lay between the germline ends. Per germline, CDR1 SNHLY and CDR2 FYNNEI. The CDR3 consists of 14 residues. CDR3 region: CASQELGSNQPQHF. The CDR3 nucleotides are TGTGCCAGCCAGGAATTGGGTAGCAATCAGCCCCAGCATTTT.

Concerning this clone itself: In the same sample, other DNA sequences code for this CDR3. The chain links TRBV13 to TRBJ2-7, with unresolved D. Germline CDR1 PRHDT, CDR2 FYEKMQ (reference sequence). There are 11 residues in the CDR3. CDR3 sequence (DNA): TGCGCCAGCAGCCAATACTACGAGCAGTACGTC. Translating it yields CASSQYYEQYV.

The V and J genes are TRBV27 and TRBJ2-7, with 10 bases matching TRBD1. V was pared by 5 bases and J by 0 bases, with 19 bases of the junction left unmatched. The CDR3 spans 20 residues. Per the germline V gene, CDR1 is MNHEY and CDR2 is SMNVEV (reference sequence). Here the CDR3 DNA reads TGTGCCAGCAGTCTCCCTCCGGGACAGGGGAGGCCCGGGGACTCCTACGAGCAGTACGTC. Translation gives CASSLPPGQGRPGDSYEQYV.

This clone occurred a few times. This chain uses TRBV21-1 with TRBJ2-3; the DNA was not used to check the table's D call, TRBD2. TRBV21-1 is designated a pseudogene. The CDR3 loop spans 19 amino acids. The CDR3 here is CASSRAGGPSRRWGDTQYF. CDR3 in DNA: TGTGCCAGCAGCCGAGCGGGAGGACCGAGCCGTAGGTGGGGAGATACGCAGTATTTT.

The chain recombines TRBV30 with TRBJ2-3, with 7 bases matching TRBD2. CDR1 is GTSNPN and CDR2 is SVGIG in the germline V gene (reference sequence). V shed 5 bases and J 1 base; nucleotides not matched to a gene: 3. There are 13 residues in the CDR3. CDR3 DNA sequence: TGTGCCTGGGGGGCGGGGGGCACAGATACGCAGTATTTT. Residues: CAWGAGGTDTQYF.

The chain uses TRBV6-6 and TRBJ2-1; D possibly corresponds to TRBD2 (6 bases). The CDR3 is made up of 16 amino acids. CDR1 and CDR2 from the germline V gene are MNHNY and SVGAGI (reference sequence). Deletions cut 5 bases from V and 3 bases from J, with 17 bases between. The CDR3 spells CASSRIGSMGYNEQFF. The CDR3 DNA sequence: TGTGCCAGCAGTCGAATCGGGAGTATGGGCTACAATGAGCAGTTCTTC.

The chain employs TRBV7-2 and TRBJ2-1; D call uncertain. This CDR3 spans 15 amino acids. Germline CDR1 reads SGHTA; CDR2 reads FQGNSA. V was clipped by 5 bases and J by 6 bases, with 17 bases between them. As DNA, the CDR3 is TGTGCCAGCAGCCTCCTTCGATTCCCAGGCAATGAGCAGTTCTTC. Translating gives CASSLLRFPGNEQFF.

This clone has more than one count but fewer than ten. The chain carries TRBV10-1 and TRBJ1-1, with 10 bases fitting TRBD1. There are 17 residues in the CDR3. Germline V gene sequence: CDR1 WNHNN, CDR2 SYGVQD (reference sequence). The ends lost 0 bases at V and 0 bases at J; junction bases unmatched: 4. This chain's CDR3 is CASSESGTGVVNTEAFF. The CDR3 DNA is TGCGCCAGCAGTGAGTCCGGGACAGGGGTTGTGAACACTGAAGCTTTCTTT.

Only a few counts were recorded for this clone. The chain is built from TRBV6-5 and TRBJ2-2, with D perhaps TRBD2 (5 bases). The CDR3 spans 12 residues. With 7 bases removed from V and 3 bases from J, the gap between germline ends came to 6 bases. Germline V gives CDR1 MNHEY, CDR2 SVGAGI. CDR3 region: CASTRDTGELFF. The CDR3 nucleotides are TGTGCCAGCACGAGGGACACCGGGGAGCTGTTTTTT.

J is TRBJ1-2 and V is TRBV7-8, with TRBD1 matching over 10 bases. The CDR3 sequence is 14 residues long. Per germline, CDR1 SGHVS and CDR2 FQNEAQ. V gave up 4 bases and J gave up 7 bases; unmatched junction bases: 6. The CDR3 DNA sequence: TGTGCCAGCAGCTCCGACAGGGGGCTTCGTGGCTACACCTTC. Its translation is CASSSDRGLRGYTF.

This clone has a handful of counts. The rearrangement uses TRBV7-8 and TRBJ2-7; D not certain. The CDR3 contains 15 residues. The germline V and J ends were trimmed by 5 bases and 0 bases, with 14 bases remaining between them. CDR1 and CDR2 from the germline V gene are SGHVS and FQNEAQ. The CDR3 protein is CASSTAPQRSYEQYF. The CDR3 coding sequence is TGTGCCAGCAGCACCGCCCCCCAGCGCTCCTACGAGCAGTACTTC.

This sequence joins TRBV30 and TRBJ1-1; D is possibly TRBD1 (6 bases). V lost 5 bases and J 5 bases, leaving 15 bases between the germline ends. Germline V gives CDR1 GTSNPN, CDR2 SVGIG (reference sequence). The CDR3 length is 13 residues. In nucleotides, the CDR3 is TGTGCCTGGCAGAAGACAGGTGGGACTGAAGCTTTCTTT. This encodes CAWQKTGGTEAFF.

The rearrangement uses TRBV21-1 and TRBJ2-5; the DNA was not used to check the table's D call, TRBD2. TRBV21-1 is given as a pseudogene. The CDR3 totals 18 residues. The CDR3 region is CASTTRVGTSGYQETQYF. The CDR3 nucleotides read TGTGCCAGCACCACACGTGTCGGGACTAGCGGTTACCAAGAGACCCAGTACTTC.

The V gene is TRBV11-2, the J gene TRBJ2-3; 7 nucleotides match TRBD2. V shed 5 bases, J shed 0 bases, and the junction held 8 bases outside the gene matches. The CDR3 has 16 amino acids. Germline assignment: CDR1 SGHAT and CDR2 FQNNGV. The CDR3 nucleotides read TGTGCCAGCAGCATCGGGCTAGCGGCTAGCACAGATACGCAGTATTTT. It encodes CASSIGLAASTDTQYF. Drawing the rest from reference TRBV11-2 and TRBJ2-3, the complete variable domain is EAGVAQSPRYKIIEKRQSVAFWCNPISGHATLYWYQQILGQGPKLLIQFQNNGVVDDSQLPKDRFSAERLKGVDSTLKIQPAKLEDSAVYLCASSIGLAASTDTQYFGPGTRLTVL.

V is TRBV19 and J is TRBJ1-5; the D is unclear. V dropped 3 bases and J dropped 0 bases, with 12 bases sitting between them. CDR1 and CDR2 from the germline V gene are LNHDA and SQIVND (reference sequence). This CDR3 has 16 amino acids. The CDR3 DNA reads TGTGCCAGTAGTATTTTCGGGATCTATAGCAATCAGCCCCAGCATTTT. This gives the protein CASSIFGIYSNQPQHF.

The chain combines TRBV11-2 with TRBJ2-5; 10 bases align to TRBD2. The germline CDR1 and CDR2 sequences are SGHAT and FQNNGV. J lost 1 base, V lost 0 bases, and 8 bases had no gene match. CDR3 length: 18 amino acids. The CDR3 sequence: CASSLDDLAGAIQETQYF. In DNA, the CDR3 is TGTGCCAGCAGCTTAGACGATCTAGCGGGAGCGATCCAAGAGACCCAGTACTTC.

This clone turned up a few times. The rearrangement links TRBV6-5 to TRBJ1-1; D is possibly TRBD1 (6 bases). V was cut by 2 bases and J by 4 bases, with 11 bases left in between. The CDR3 is 14 residues long. CDR1 and CDR2 from the germline V gene are MNHEY and SVGAGI. The CDR3: CASSYLGGLTEAFF. The CDR3 DNA reads as TGTGCCAGCAGTTACCTCGGGGGGCTCACTGAAGCTTTCTTT.

The chain recombines TRBV2 with TRBJ1-6, with unresolved D. V gave up 6 bases and J gave up 7 bases, with 16 bases separating them. There are 15 residues in the CDR3. The germline CDR1 and CDR2 sequences are SNHLY and FYNNEI. The CDR3 here is CASSTNRLSNSPLHF. CDR3 nucleotides: TGTGCCAGCAGCACCAACCGGTTATCCAATTCACCCCTCCACTTT.

The rearrangement uses TRBV11-3 and TRBJ2-1, with D possibly being TRBD2 (5 bases). Trimming took off 1 base at V and 2 bases at J, with 6 bases between the two ends. The CDR3 runs 14 residues. Germline CDR1 reads SGHNT; CDR2 reads YENEEA. The CDR3 region has the DNA TGTGCCAGCAGCTTAGCCGGGGCCTACAATGAGCAGTTCTTC. It specifies CASSLAGAYNEQFF.

The V gene is TRBV28, the J gene TRBJ1-2; no clear D. Between the trimmed V and J ends, which lost 2 bases and 7 bases, there was a span of 14 bases. The CDR3 loop spans 14 amino acids. Germline V gives CDR1 MDHEN, CDR2 SYDVKM. CDR3 residues: CASSLLSVGLGYTF. The CDR3 DNA reads TGTGCCAGCAGTTTACTCTCAGTCGGACTTGGCTACACCTTC.

The chain links TRBV27 to TRBJ2-7; 11 bases align to TRBD1. The V and J ends lost 6 bases and 3 bases, in that order; junction bases with no gene match: 7. CDR3 length: 15 amino acids. CDR1 is MNHEY, CDR2 SMNVEV, per germline (reference sequence). This CDR3 is CASRSSGTGGYEQYF. Written as DNA, the CDR3 is TGTGCCAGCAGGAGCTCCGGGACAGGGGGCTACGAGCAGTACTTC.